Sequencing of this T cell receptor (beta chain) was carried out in a study of cytotoxic CD8 clonotypes in ibrutinib-treated CLL. To note about this clone: Its matching antigen is unknown.

The CDR3 contains 17 residues. The V segment lost 4 bases and the J segment 6 bases; nucleotides outside the gene matches: 14. Germline CDR1 reads MDHEN; CDR2 reads SYDVKM. Study findings and constraints: Clonality increased with ibrutinib response but returned toward baseline at progression. Clonality was higher at baseline than in age-matched healthy donors and tracked circulating CD8+ T-cell counts.

Data came from immunoSEQ multiplex PCR; TCRdb stores just in-frame clones and leaves some out. Of 50,000 to 70,000 clones in the sample, roughly 58% were seen once. Genomic DNA in a quantity of around 2 micrograms was derived from cryopreserved PBMCs for TCR beta libraries. This sequence joins TRBV28 and TRBJ2-2; 7 nucleotides line up with TRBD1. The sample here was PBMCs, taken at disease progression, from a patient treated with ibrutinib. This clonotype originated in a human donor with chronic lymphocytic leukemia. The CDR3 sequence is CASSSSMGQPNAGELFF. The CDR3 bases are TGTGCCAGCAGTTCCTCTATGGGACAGCCAAACGCCGGGGAGCTGTTTTTT.